These 28 T cell receptor beta chains were sequenced from one sample in a study of shared clonotypes between healthy human individuals. Here immunoSEQ multiplex PCR was the method, and the copy in TCRdb shows in-frame clones only, minus some. Among some 2,500,000 clones listed, 85% to 95% were seen once. The sequenced sample consisted of naive CD4+ T cells from PBMCs. Subset denoted: CD45RA+ positively selected. The receptors were sampled from a man younger than 30 in good health. Some clones in this sample may be carry-over from other donors' samples.

This chain joins TRBV9 and TRBJ2-5; perhaps D is TRBD1 or TRBD2 (6 bases each). Germline V lookup: CDR1 SGDLS, CDR2 YYNGEE. V gave up 4 bases and J gave up 2 bases, with 12 bases separating them. CDR3 length: 14 amino acids. The CDR3 DNA reads as TGTGCCAGCAGCCCATTAGGGGGGCAAGAGACCCAGTACTTC. Encoded protein: CASSPLGGQETQYF.

CDR3 in DNA: TGCGCCAGCAGTTCCCAAGGGGTATCCTACGAGCAGTACTTC. Protein sequence: CASSSQGVSYEQYF. The gene calls are TRBV5-1 and TRBJ2-5, with D tentatively TRBD1 (5 bases). The last part of the DNA fits TRBJ2-7 better; the J call may be wrong. The CDR3 sequence is 14 residues long. From germline, CDR1 is SGHRS and CDR2 YFSETQ.

The rearrangement joins TRBV27 to TRBJ1-2, with D possibly TRBD1 on 6 matching bases. V was cut by 3 bases and J by 10 bases, with 15 bases left in between. The CDR3 contains 13 residues. Looked up from germline, CDR1 is MNHEY and CDR2 is SMNVEV (reference sequence). The DNA of the CDR3 is TGTGCCAGCAGTTTTCGTAGGGGGGGGGACTACACCTTC. Its translation: CASSFRRGGDYTF.

In regard to this clone: Other DNA sequences within the sample encode an identical CDR3. The rearrangement links TRBV27 to TRBJ1-4; 11 bases agree with TRBD1. The J segment lost 11 bases and the V segment lost 4 bases, leaving 9 bases of the junction unmatched. Per germline, CDR1 MNHEY and CDR2 SMNVEV (reference sequence). CDR3 length: 15 amino acids. CDR3 residues: CASSSPGTGGEKLFF. CDR3 nucleotide sequence: TGTGCCAGCAGTTCCCCCGGGACAGGGGGAGAGAAACTGTTTTTT.

The chain has TRBV7-2 and TRBJ1-5, with TRBD1 as a possible D gene (5 bases). Germline V CDR1 and CDR2: SGHTA, FQGNSA. V lost 5 bases, J lost 1 base, and 21 bases lay in between. This CDR3 has 18 residues. DNA of the CDR3: TGTGCCAGCAGCCTCAGGGTTGTTCGGTTGACGAGCAATCAGCCCCAGCATTTT. It codes for CASSLRVVRLTSNQPQHF.

The chain recombines TRBV7-8 with TRBJ1-1, with D unresolved. Trimming shortened V by 4 bases and J by 8 bases, and 11 bases separated the two germline ends. Looked up from germline, CDR1 is SGHVS and CDR2 is FQNEAQ. CDR3 size: 12 residues. The CDR3 region has the DNA TGTGCCAGCAGCTCCCAGACTTGGGAAGCTTTCTTT. This translates into CASSSQTWEAFF.

This clone came up once. The J gene is TRBJ1-3, the V gene TRBV10-3; 9 bases are shared with TRBD1. Trimming at V came to 10 bases and at J to 5 bases, leaving 6 bases not matched to a gene. Germline loops: CDR1 ENHRY, CDR2 SYGVKD. The CDR3 covers 13 residues. The chain's CDR3 is CASRDRERNTIYF. CDR3 DNA: TGTGCCAGCCGGGACAGGGAAAGAAACACCATATATTTT.

This chain uses TRBV7-9 with TRBJ1-5, with D perhaps TRBD1 (6 bases). This CDR3 spans 15 amino acids. Trimming left V 5 bases short and J 4 bases short, with 15 bases between. Germline V gives CDR1 SEHNR, CDR2 FQNEAQ (reference sequence). The CDR3 coding sequence is TGTGCCAGCAGCCTGGGATGGAGGGGGAATCAGCCCCAGCATTTT. It translates to CASSLGWRGNQPQHF.

The chain links TRBV29-1 to TRBJ2-1, with a weak D call TRBD2 (5 bases). There are 11 residues in the CDR3. Germline loops: CDR1 SQVTM, CDR2 ANQGSEA. V lost 7 bases to trimming and J lost 3 bases, with 7 bases between them. The CDR3 DNA reads as TGCAGCGCGGGGAACTACAATGAGCAGTTCTTC. Amino acid sequence: CSAGNYNEQFF.

The V and J genes are TRBV10-3 and TRBJ2-3, with a tentative D call TRBD2 (5 bases). Trimming removed 3 bases at V and 0 bases at J, with 13 bases between. The CDR3 is 16 residues long. Germline V gene data show CDR1 as ENHRY and CDR2 as SYGVKD. This CDR3 is CAISERGYQSTDTQYF. CDR3 sequence (DNA): TGTGCCATCAGTGAAAGAGGGTATCAAAGCACAGATACGCAGTATTTT.

This chain connects TRBV19 to TRBJ1-2; D gene unclear. Trimming removed 7 bases at V and 2 bases at J, with 11 bases between. The CDR3 is 13 amino acids. Germline CDR1 LNHDA, CDR2 SQIVND (reference sequence). In nucleotides, the CDR3 is TGTGCCAGTAATGGGCTTCCCAACTATGGCTACACCTTC. It encodes CASNGLPNYGYTF.

The chain carries TRBV29-1 and TRBJ1-2; TRBD1 matches at 8 bases. V gave up 6 bases and J gave up 8 bases; unmatched junction bases: 5. Germline V gene lookup returns CDR1 SQVTM and CDR2 ANQGSEA. This CDR3 has 11 residues. The CDR3 nucleotides are TGCAGCGTCATCAGGGGGCGAGGCTACACCTTC. It is translated as CSVIRGRGYTF.

V is TRBV6-1 and J is TRBJ2-7; D unclear. CDR1 and CDR2 from the germline V gene are MNHNS and SASEGT. V dropped 1 base and J dropped 2 bases, with 12 bases sitting between them. The CDR3 covers 15 residues. CDR3 DNA: TGTGCCAGCAGTGAAGGGTCAGTACTCACCTACGAGCAGTACTTC. Its translation is CASSEGSVLTYEQYF.

This clone has more than one count but fewer than ten. The chain recombines TRBV2 with TRBJ1-1, with D possibly TRBD1 on 5 matching bases. Deletions cut 7 bases from V and 4 bases from J, with 13 bases between. There are 13 residues in the CDR3. Germline CDR1 SNHLY, CDR2 FYNNEI. This CDR3 is CASTYQGTTEAFF. As DNA, the CDR3 is TGTGCCAGCACATACCAGGGCACCACTGAAGCTTTCTTT.

The chain uses TRBV27 and TRBJ1-1, with D maybe TRBD1 (5 bases). Trimming stripped 8 bases from V and 2 bases from J, with 15 bases between. CDR3 length: 14 amino acids. Germline-derived CDR1 and CDR2 are MNHEY and SMNVEV (reference sequence). The CDR3 bases are TGTGCCAGCGGGACCGAGACCACAAACACTGAAGCTTTCTTT. Its translation is CASGTETTNTEAFF.

This clone showed up just a few times. The chain joins TRBV6-5 to TRBJ1-1, with D possibly being TRBD1 (6 bases). The CDR3 has 14 residues. The V end was cut by 5 bases, the J end by 1 base, with 11 bases between. CDR1 MNHEY and CDR2 SVGAGI come from the germline V gene. The CDR3 region is CASSPRTANTEAFF. CDR3 sequence (DNA): TGTGCCAGCAGTCCTAGGACAGCGAACACTGAAGCTTTCTTT.

The chain combines TRBV15 with TRBJ2-3, with D tentatively TRBD1 (6 bases). V lost 8 bases, J lost 5 bases, and 17 bases lay in between. Germline loops: CDR1 LNHNV, CDR2 YYDKDF (reference sequence). The CDR3 is 14 amino acids. Here the CDR3 reads CATGAGADKDTQYF. The CDR3, as DNA: TGTGCCACCGGAGCAGGGGCTGATAAAGATACGCAGTATTTT.

This clone was observed a few times. This chain connects TRBV27 to TRBJ1-1, with no clear D. Between the trimmed V and J ends, which lost 4 bases and 1 base, there was a span of 10 bases. This CDR3 region has 14 residues. Germline assignment: CDR1 MNHEY and CDR2 SMNVEV (reference sequence). The CDR3 DNA is TGTGCCAGCAGTTCCCGGACCCGGAACACTGAAGCTTTCTTT. It specifies CASSSRTRNTEAFF.

The rearrangement links TRBV5-1 to TRBJ2-5, with TRBD2 matching 7 bases. The germline V gene encodes CDR1 SGHRS and CDR2 YFSETQ. CDR3 size: 16 residues. J was trimmed by 5 bases and V by 5 bases; bases with no gene match: 15. CDR3 DNA: TGCGCCAGCAGGAAGGGTGTTGGCGGGAGTGGGGAGACCCAGTACTTC. Translation: CASRKGVGGSGETQYF.

The V and J genes are TRBV11-2 and TRBJ1-2; D gene unclear. With 1 base removed from V and 5 bases from J, the gap between germline ends came to 11 bases. Germline V gene data show CDR1 as SGHAT and CDR2 as FQNNGV. This CDR3 is built from 14 residues. As DNA, the CDR3 is TGTGCCAGCAGCTTAGGATCACAGCTTTATGGCTACACCTTC. This translates into CASSLGSQLYGYTF.

The DNA of the CDR3 is TGTGCCAGCAGTCAAGGGCAGAATTTCGTAGCTTTCTTT. This sequence encodes CASSQGQNFVAFF. The chain has TRBV28 and TRBJ1-1; D ambiguous. V lost 5 bases and J 10 bases, leaving 17 bases between the germline ends. CDR1 is MDHEN and CDR2 is SYDVKM in the germline V gene. CDR3 size: 13 residues.

The rearrangement joins TRBV10-3 to TRBJ2-1; 7 positions match TRBD2. This CDR3 region has 15 residues. The germline V gene has CDR1 ENHRY and CDR2 SYGVKD. V lost 5 bases, J lost 1 base, and 5 bases stayed unmatched. CDR3 in DNA: TGTGCCATCAGTCAAGGGCGGGGGTCCTACAATGAGCAGTTCTTC. This codes for CAISQGRGSYNEQFF.

The chain employs TRBV30 and TRBJ1-2; D not resolved. Trimming took 7 bases from V and 7 from J, leaving 10 bases between them. CDR3 length: 10 residues. In germline, CDR1 is GTSNPN, CDR2 SVGIG (reference sequence). CDR3 in amino acids: CAFERGGYTF. The DNA of the CDR3 is TGTGCCTTCGAGCGGGGTGGCTACACCTTC.

As to this clone: Distinct nucleotide sequences in the sample also encode this CDR3. The chain couples TRBV5-4 to TRBJ2-2; TRBD1 might be the D (5 bases). CDR1 is SGHNT, CDR2 YYREEE, per germline (reference sequence). V was clipped by 0 bases and J by 2 bases, with 8 bases between them. The CDR3 length is 15 residues. This CDR3 is CASSLEGANTGELFF. In DNA form, the CDR3 reads TGTGCCAGCAGCTTGGAAGGGGCTAACACCGGGGAGCTGTTTTTT. Filled out from reference TRBV5-4 and TRBJ2-2, the complete variable domain reads ETGVTQSPTHLIKTRGQQVTLRCSSQSGHNTVSWYQQALGQGPQFIFQYYREEENGRGNFPPRFSGLQFPNYSSELNVNALELDDSALYLCASSLEGANTGELFFGEGSRLTVL.

J is TRBJ1-5 and V is TRBV28; 8 positions agree with TRBD1. CDR1 and CDR2 from the germline V gene are MDHEN and SYDVKM. This CDR3 has 15 amino acids. The V and J ends lost 5 bases and 4 bases, in that order; junction bases with no gene match: 7. The DNA of the CDR3 is TGTGCCAGCAGTCAAGCAGGGGGCGGGAATCAGCCCCAGCATTTT. Translated, it gives CASSQAGGGNQPQHF.

The chain uses TRBV6-6 and TRBJ1-1, with D tentatively TRBD1 (5 bases). Between the trimmed V and J ends, which lost 0 bases and 1 base, there was a span of 9 bases. Germline CDR1 is MNHNY and CDR2 is SVGAGI (reference sequence). This CDR3 contains 15 residues. CDR3: CASSYSGGANTEAFF. In DNA, the CDR3 is TGTGCCAGCAGTTACTCGGGGGGTGCGAACACTGAAGCTTTCTTT.

The chain couples TRBV11-2 to TRBJ1-5, with 8 bases matching TRBD1. The CDR3 covers 12 residues. After removal of 5 bases from V and 6 bases from J, the junction contained 0 bases not matched to a gene. From germline, CDR1 is SGHAT and CDR2 FQNNGV. The CDR3: CASSGQGQPQHF. CDR3 nucleotide sequence: TGTGCCAGCAGCGGACAGGGTCAGCCCCAGCATTTT.

The chain links TRBV9 to TRBJ2-3; the D gene is possibly TRBD2 (7 bases). CDR1 and CDR2 from the germline V gene are SGDLS and YYNGEE. Trimming removed 1 base at V and 3 bases at J, with 12 bases between. This CDR3 region has 15 residues. The CDR3 bases are TGTGCCAGCAGCGTAAGGGGGGGGCCTACAGATACGCAGTATTTT. Amino acids: CASSVRGGPTDTQYF.